This T cell receptor (beta chain) originates from a study of vaccination effects on CD4 cells after COVID-19 (dated by TCRdb to 2022 to 2024). Looking at the study overall: Across the study, the median time from the second dose to post-vaccine sampling was 72 days (range 14 to 241). A total of 10 COVID-19 convalescent patients and a handful of SARS-CoV-2-naive healthy vaccine recipients were included in the full study. The Oncomine TCR Beta short-read assay on an Illumina iSeq 100 was used to sequence cultures from other donors in the study. SARS-CoV-2 spike-specific CD4+ TCR repertoires were compared before and after mRNA vaccination in COVID-19 convalescent patients and in infection-naive vaccine recipients. Here is what the overall study found, with its caveats: Limitations of the study were the small number of convalescent patients and the absence of early post-infection timepoints. In healthy vaccine recipients, vaccine-induced clones were almost all SARS-CoV-2 mono-reactive, with only 1 of 255 cross-reactive with common cold coronaviruses. Clones induced by infection and clones induced by vaccination both contracted markedly at late timepoints after vaccination, which fits with T cell responses waning over time.

The ViraFEST assay stimulated PBMC with viral peptide pools and then used TCR sequencing to identify antigen-specific CD4+ T cell clonotypes by expansion. After around 11 days of culture, CD4+ T cells were isolated with the EasySep CD4+ T cell isolation kit. Participants received two doses of either the BNT162b2 or the mRNA-1273 mRNA SARS-CoV-2 vaccine. Healthy vaccine recipients had no prior SARS-CoV-2 infection, confirmed by negative nucleocapsid antibodies before and after vaccination. Each well held some 1.9 million PBMC cultured in IMDM containing roughly 5% human AB serum, around 10 IU/ml IL-2 and gentamicin, along with roughly 10 ug/ml peptides. Half of the culture medium was replaced with fresh IL-2-containing medium on days 3 and 7. Unless otherwise noted, each peptide stimulation condition was cultured in triplicate wells. PBMC were separated from whole blood using Ficoll-Paque Plus gradient centrifugation and were then either cryopreserved at -140C or used fresh. The spike proteins of SARS-CoV-2 and of the common cold coronaviruses HCoV-NL63, HCoV-OC43 and HCoV-229E were spanned by overlapping peptide pools. Genomic DNA was extracted from cultured CD4+ T cells with the QIAamp micro DNA kit.

A word on this clone: This clone's antigen is unknown. Base qualities were left out, and no much larger clone turns up one base away.

V is shortened by 5 bases, J by 4 bases, and the region joining them spans 11 bases. Including the terminal cysteine and phenylalanine, the CDR3 comprises 13 residues. CDR3 DNA is the only sequence kept; it has 39 bases, read in frame from the first base. CDR1 and CDR2 are drawn from the germline V gene: MNHNS, SASEGT. The library was built by means of the immunoSEQ multiplex PCR assay. TCR beta CDR3 sequencing was performed on DNA from the cultured, isolated CD4+ T cells. The source study handled its data this way. Non-productive TCR sequences were discarded, and reads were trimmed to the CDR3 region, with only CDR3s of 7 or more amino acids retained. Antigen-specific clonotypes were identified with the MANAFEST web app by comparing expansion in peptide wells against reference cultures. To count as positive, a clone had to show expansion at FDR<0.05 compared with the reference and with all other wells, an odds ratio above 5, and a frequency above 0.1% in two replicate wells. A clonotype was defined as cross-reactive if the clonotype was significantly expanded both in SARS-CoV-2 spike wells and in at least one common cold coronavirus spike condition. Levenshtein distance calculated with the stringdist R package was used to assess CDR3 similarity, and unrooted trees were constructed with ape in R 3.6.1. The clones in this table, taken by TCRdb from immuneACCESS, are in-frame only. Not every clone is retained; where verified, under half of the shortfall comes from an unresolved V gene, and the cause of the rest is unknown. V and J calls and clone size are as listed in that table; D and trimming were resolved from the DNA. This sample comprises more than 25,000 clones, 74% of them detected only once. Approximately 14% of the sample belongs to the ten largest clones.

Specimen: CD4+ T cells from PBMCs cultured with HCoV-229E spike peptides, collected after COVID-19 vaccination. The meaning of the sample's cell subset or site label: HCoV-229E spike overlapping peptide pool stimulation. This TCR was recovered from a human donor who received a COVID-19 vaccine. This chain is built from TRBV6-1 and TRBJ1-1; the D gene remains uncertain. In nucleotide form, the sequence is TGTGCCAGCAGTCCCCCCGGAGGCACTGAAGCTTTCTTT. This encodes CASSPPGGTEAFF.